Listed below are T cell receptor beta chains from one sample, sequenced in a study of vaccination effects on CD4 cells after COVID-19. For these TCRs, the target antigens are not known. Sequencing used immunoSEQ multiplex PCR; TCRdb keeps in-frame clones, though not all of them. This table holds tens of thousands of clones, 60% to 75% found once. The sequencing here drew on CD4+ T cells from PBMCs cultured with HIV peptides, taken before COVID-19 vaccination. The receptors here all came from a human donor who had a prior SARS-CoV-2 infection. Both conserved end residues are part of each CDR3. D genes are given only for firm matches. A row's size may be missing; if present it is once, few, many or a size class.

CDR3aa: CASSFGQATEKLFF
CDR3nt: TGTGCCAGCAGCTTCGGACAGGCCACTGAAAAACTGTTTTTT
j_gene: TRBJ1-4
v_gene: TRBV5-4
d_gene: TRBD1
len: 14
abundance: -

CDR3aa: CASSEAMPSGEHEQYF
CDR3nt: TGTGCCAGCAGTGAAGCGATGCCTAGCGGAGAACACGAGCAGTACTTC
j_gene: TRBJ2-7
v_gene: TRBV2
d_gene: TRBD2
len: 16
abundance: -

CDR3aa: CASSLNRRNTDTQYF
CDR3nt: TGTGCCAGCAGTTTAAATCGGCGGAACACAGATACGCAGTATTTT
j_gene: TRBJ2-3
v_gene: TRBV2
d_gene: -
len: 15
abundance: -

CDR3aa: CASSLGDNSPLHF
CDR3nt: TGTGCCAGCAGCTTAGGCGATAATTCACCCCTCCACTTT
j_gene: TRBJ1-6
v_gene: TRBV11-1
d_gene: -
len: 13
abundance: -

CDR3aa: CASSLRAGTGSWFF
CDR3nt: TGTGCCAGCAGCTTAAGGGCCGGGACAGGGAGTTGGTTCTTC
j_gene: TRBJ2-1
v_gene: TRBV11-2
d_gene: TRBD1
len: 14
abundance: few

CDR3aa: CATSDPSTDTQYF
CDR3nt: TGTGCCACCAGTGACCCTAGCACAGATACGCAGTATTTT
j_gene: TRBJ2-3
v_gene: TRBV24-1
d_gene: -
len: 13
abundance: -

CDR3aa: CASSVGAGDLDAEAFF
CDR3nt: TGTGCCAGCAGCGTAGGAGCCGGGGACTTGGATGCTGAAGCTTTCTTT
j_gene: TRBJ1-1
v_gene: TRBV9
d_gene: -
len: 16
abundance: -

CDR3aa: CASSVEGPSGPDTQYF
CDR3nt: TGCGCCAGCAGCGTTGAGGGGCCCTCGGGGCCAGATACGCAGTATTTT
j_gene: TRBJ2-3
v_gene: TRBV5-1
d_gene: -
len: 16
abundance: once

CDR3aa: CASSRDRYYEQYF
CDR3nt: TGTGCCAGCAGCCGTGACAGGTACTACGAGCAGTACTTC
j_gene: TRBJ2-7
v_gene: TRBV7-2
d_gene: -
len: 13
abundance: -

CDR3aa: CASSLVSYSGNTIYF
CDR3nt: TGTGCCAGCAGCTTGGTATCCTACTCTGGAAACACCATATATTTT
j_gene: TRBJ1-3
v_gene: TRBV5-6
d_gene: -
len: 15
abundance: -

CDR3aa: CASSWTQGISEDEQYF
CDR3nt: TGTGCCAGCAGTTGGACACAGGGAATTAGCGAGGACGAGCAGTACTTC
j_gene: TRBJ2-7
v_gene: TRBV6-5
d_gene: -
len: 16
abundance: once

CDR3aa: CASRGDNEKLFF
CDR3nt: TGTGCCTCGCGGGGGGATAATGAAAAACTGTTTTTT
j_gene: TRBJ1-4
v_gene: TRBV7-8
d_gene: -
len: 12
abundance: -

CDR3aa: CASSYPDPSGGYTF
CDR3nt: TGTGCCAGCAGTTACCCGGACCCATCCGGCGGCTACACCTTC
j_gene: TRBJ1-2
v_gene: TRBV6-2/TRBV6-3
d_gene: -
len: 14
abundance: -

CDR3aa: CASSHFLTRGTYEQYF
CDR3nt: TGTGCCAGCAGCCACTTTTTGACCCGGGGGACCTACGAGCAGTACTTC
j_gene: TRBJ2-7
v_gene: TRBV11-2
d_gene: -
len: 16
abundance: -

CDR3aa: CASSKTGGDYGYTF
CDR3nt: TGTGCCAGCAGTAAGACAGGGGGCGACTATGGCTACACCTTC
j_gene: TRBJ1-2
v_gene: TRBV6-6
d_gene: TRBD1
len: 14
abundance: -

CDR3aa: CASSRVGETQYF
CDR3nt: TGTGCTAGCAGCAGAGTCGGGGAGACCCAGTACTTC
j_gene: TRBJ2-5
v_gene: TRBV7-7
d_gene: -
len: 12
abundance: few

CDR3aa: CASSTQRGGYNEQFF
CDR3nt: TGTGCCAGCAGTACCCAAAGGGGGGGGTACAATGAGCAGTTCTTC
j_gene: TRBJ2-1
v_gene: TRBV2
d_gene: -
len: 15
abundance: -

CDR3aa: CASSYALRFSYNEQFF
CDR3nt: TGTGCCAGCAGTTACGCCTTAAGGTTTTCCTACAATGAGCAGTTCTTC
j_gene: TRBJ2-1
v_gene: TRBV6-5
d_gene: -
len: 16
abundance: -

CDR3aa: CASSPARGYGYTF
CDR3nt: TGTGCCAGCAGTCCCGCGAGGGGCTATGGCTACACCTTC
j_gene: TRBJ1-2
v_gene: TRBV28
d_gene: -
len: 13
abundance: few

CDR3aa: CASSFSGTNLPNEQFF
CDR3nt: TGTGCCAGCAGCTTCTCCGGGACTAATCTCCCCAATGAGCAGTTCTTC
j_gene: TRBJ2-1
v_gene: TRBV11-3
d_gene: TRBD2
len: 16
abundance: -

CDR3aa: CASSSGTSVFEQYF
CDR3nt: TGCGCCAGCAGCTCCGGGACTAGCGTATTCGAGCAGTACTTC
j_gene: TRBJ2-7
v_gene: TRBV5-1
d_gene: TRBD2
len: 14
abundance: -

CDR3aa: CATSESSGSASTDTQYF
CDR3nt: TGTGCCACCAGTGAGAGTAGCGGGAGCGCTAGCACAGATACGCAGTATTTT
j_gene: TRBJ2-3
v_gene: TRBV24-1
d_gene: TRBD2
len: 17
abundance: -

CDR3aa: CASSSTGDPNTGELFF
CDR3nt: TGTGCCAGCAGCTCAACGGGGGACCCTAACACCGGGGAGCTGTTTTTT
j_gene: TRBJ2-2
v_gene: TRBV7-2
d_gene: -
len: 16
abundance: once

CDR3aa: CASSRTGAYEQYF
CDR3nt: TGCGCCAGCAGCCGGACAGGAGCCTACGAGCAGTACTTC
j_gene: TRBJ2-7
v_gene: TRBV4-3
d_gene: TRBD1
len: 13
abundance: -

CDR3aa: CASSRGTGSQPQHF
CDR3nt: TGTGCCAGCAGCCGAGGGACAGGGAGTCAGCCCCAGCATTTT
j_gene: TRBJ1-5
v_gene: TRBV3-1/TRBV3-2
d_gene: TRBD1
len: 14
abundance: -

CDR3aa: CSASNRGDTGELFF
CDR3nt: TGCAGTGCCAGTAACAGGGGTGACACCGGGGAGCTGTTTTTT
j_gene: TRBJ2-2
v_gene: TRBV20-1
d_gene: TRBD1
len: 14
abundance: -

CDR3aa: CASSAGTSGGTRTQYF
CDR3nt: TGTGCCAGCAGTGCCGGGACTAGCGGGGGAACGAGGACCCAGTACTTC
j_gene: TRBJ2-5
v_gene: TRBV27
d_gene: TRBD2
len: 16
abundance: -